This TCR beta chain derives from a study of blood T cell repertoires in COVID-19. Study overall: COVID-19 samples from acute and convalescent phases originated in the United States, Italy and Spain. Sample material is recorded as cDNA or gDNA derived from T cells, B-cell-depleted T cells, or PBMCs.

Under the authors' procedure: Amplification of reference gene primers provided the estimated nucleated cell counts. This table comes from immunoSEQ multiplex PCR, and its TCRdb copy is limited to in-frame clones, with some not included. The V and J calls and the clone size are those of that table, but D and trimming were determined from the DNA. The sample has approximately 100,000 clones, roughly 82% seen once. The material sequenced was peripheral blood. The sequence was obtained from an older man with active or convalescent COVID-19.

CDR3 sequence (DNA): TGTGCCAGCAGCGTTGAGGGCGCGGGCAATCAGCCCCAGCATTTT. Translation: CASSVEGAGNQPQHF. This chain connects TRBV9 to TRBJ1-5; D is undetermined. The V end lost 2 bases, the J end lost 2 bases, and 11 bases lay between the germline ends. CDR1 and CDR2 from the germline V gene are SGDLS and YYNGEE. The CDR3 has 15 amino acids.